The present entry profiles one TCR beta chain with its context. Its antigen remains unidentified. With UMI labels, 5' RACE was used to prepare the TRB cDNA libraries. TCRdb reprocessed the 5' RACE reads and reports one entry per CDR3 protein, with no DNA. This sample's clone table lists 50,000 to 75,000 distinct CDR3 sequences. This entry comes from a study of CXCR3-negative and CXCR3-positive naive CD8 T cells. Whole-study findings and limits: Higher TRB CDR3 hydrophobicity marked CXCR3-positive naive cells relative to CXCR3-negative naive cells.

CD45RO-CCR7+CD27+CD95- marked naive CD8+ T cells. CDR1 is SGHDN and CDR2 is FVKESK in the germline V gene. CDR3 length: 18 amino acids. The sequence came from a human donor in good health. Some clones in this sample may be carry-over from other donors' samples. This chain connects TRBV14 to TRBJ2-5; TCRdb designates TRBD2, a call that cannot be tested without DNA. Sequencing was performed on naive CXCR3- CD8+ T cells from blood. Subset described: CD45RO-CCR7+CD27+CD95- naive CD8+ T cells lacking CXCR3 (TNR3-). CDR3 region: CASSQDWLAGGPGQTQYF.